This T cell receptor beta chain was recovered during a study of blood T cell repertoires in COVID-19. Study at large: Spain, Italy and the United States supplied samples that represented acute and convalescent COVID-19.

Per the germline V gene, CDR1 is SNHLY and CDR2 is FYNNEI. The V gene end was trimmed by 4 bases and the J gene end by 1 base; junction bases not matched to a gene: 9. The CDR3 consists of 16 residues. Measured with immunoSEQ multiplex PCR; TCRdb has only the in-frame clones, and not every one. The top ten hold approximately 7.6% of the sample, which has about 50,000 clones, 80% to 90% seen once. This clonotype was obtained from a human donor in a cohort sampled during active COVID-19. The chain is built from TRBV2 and TRBJ2-5; TRBD1 matches 7 bases. Specimen: peripheral blood. The CDR3: CASSAGQDLRQETQYF. The CDR3 coding sequence is TGTGCCAGCAGTGCCGGACAGGATCTACGCCAAGAGACCCAGTACTTC. The full variable domain, in which reference TRBV2 and TRBJ2-5 provide the parts outside the CDR3, is EPEVTQTPSHQVTQMGQEVILRCVPISNHLYFYWYRQILGQKVEFLVSFYNNEISEKSEIFDDQFSVERPDGSNFTLKIRSTKLEDSAMYFCASSAGQDLRQETQYFGPGTRLLVL.